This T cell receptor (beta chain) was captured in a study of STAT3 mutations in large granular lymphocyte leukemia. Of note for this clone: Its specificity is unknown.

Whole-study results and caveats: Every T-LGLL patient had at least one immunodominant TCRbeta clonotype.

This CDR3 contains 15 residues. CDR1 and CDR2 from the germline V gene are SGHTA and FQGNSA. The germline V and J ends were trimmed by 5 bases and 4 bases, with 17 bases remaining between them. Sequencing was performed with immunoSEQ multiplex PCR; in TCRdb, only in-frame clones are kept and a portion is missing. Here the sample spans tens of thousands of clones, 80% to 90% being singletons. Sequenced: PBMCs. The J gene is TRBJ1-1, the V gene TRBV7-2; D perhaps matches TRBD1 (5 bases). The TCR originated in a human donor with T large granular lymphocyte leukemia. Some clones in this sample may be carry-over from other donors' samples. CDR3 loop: CASSLGGHGRTEAFF. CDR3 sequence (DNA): TGTGCCAGCAGCCTGGGTGGACACGGACGCACTGAAGCTTTCTTT.